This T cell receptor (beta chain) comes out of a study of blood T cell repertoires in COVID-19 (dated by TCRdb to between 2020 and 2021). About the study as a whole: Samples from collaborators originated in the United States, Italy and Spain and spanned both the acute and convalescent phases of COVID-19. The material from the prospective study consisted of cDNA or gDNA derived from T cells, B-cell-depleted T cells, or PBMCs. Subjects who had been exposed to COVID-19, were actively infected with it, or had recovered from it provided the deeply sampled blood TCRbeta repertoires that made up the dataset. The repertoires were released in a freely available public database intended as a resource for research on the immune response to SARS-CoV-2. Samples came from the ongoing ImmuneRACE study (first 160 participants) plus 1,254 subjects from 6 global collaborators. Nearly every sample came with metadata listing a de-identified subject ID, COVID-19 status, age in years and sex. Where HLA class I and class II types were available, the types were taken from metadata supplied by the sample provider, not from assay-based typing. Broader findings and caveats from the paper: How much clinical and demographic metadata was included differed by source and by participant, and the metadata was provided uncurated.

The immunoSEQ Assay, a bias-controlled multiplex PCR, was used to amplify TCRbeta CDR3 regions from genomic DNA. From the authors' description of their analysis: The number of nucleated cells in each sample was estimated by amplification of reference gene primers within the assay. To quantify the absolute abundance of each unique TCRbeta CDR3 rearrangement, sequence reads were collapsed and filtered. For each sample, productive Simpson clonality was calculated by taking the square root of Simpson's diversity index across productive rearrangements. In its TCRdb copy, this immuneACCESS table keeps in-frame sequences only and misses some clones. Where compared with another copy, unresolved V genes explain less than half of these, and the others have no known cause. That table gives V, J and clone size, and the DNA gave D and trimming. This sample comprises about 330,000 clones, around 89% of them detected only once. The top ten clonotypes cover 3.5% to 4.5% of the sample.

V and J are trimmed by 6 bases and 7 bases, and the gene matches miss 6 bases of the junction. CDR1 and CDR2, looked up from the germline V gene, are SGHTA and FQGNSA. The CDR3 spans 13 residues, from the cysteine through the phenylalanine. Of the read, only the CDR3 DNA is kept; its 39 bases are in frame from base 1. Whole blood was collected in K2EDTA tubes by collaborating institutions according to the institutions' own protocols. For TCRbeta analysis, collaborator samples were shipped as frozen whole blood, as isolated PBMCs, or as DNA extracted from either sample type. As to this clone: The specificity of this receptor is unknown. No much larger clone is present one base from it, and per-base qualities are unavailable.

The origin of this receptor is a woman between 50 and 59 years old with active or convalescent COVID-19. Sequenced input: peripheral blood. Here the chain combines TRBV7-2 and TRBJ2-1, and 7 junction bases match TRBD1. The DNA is TGTGCCAGCAGGAGACAGGGATGGAATGAGCAGTTCTTC. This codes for CASRRQGWNEQFF.